The 20 T cell receptor beta chains in this list originate from one sample, sequenced in a study of blood T cell repertoires in COVID-19. Generated by immunoSEQ multiplex PCR, the TCRdb table keeps only in-frame clones and is missing some. This sample has 70,000 to 95,000 clones, with around four fifths found just once. The sample taken for sequencing was peripheral blood. All receptors come from a woman in her 70s with active or convalescent COVID-19.

The V and J genes are TRBV6-2 or TRBV6-3 and TRBJ1-5, with 9 bases aligning to TRBD1. The CDR3 has 15 residues. The germline gives CDR1 MNHEY, CDR2 SVGEGT. V lost 5 bases and J lost 2; bases outside the gene matches: 4. In DNA, the CDR3 is TGTGCCAGCAGTGATAGGGACAGGGGCAATCAGCCCCAGCATTTT. As protein: CASSDRDRGNQPQHF.

The chain employs TRBV27 and TRBJ2-3; 10 positions match TRBD2. The CDR3 length is 14 residues. After removal of 6 bases from V and 6 bases from J, the junction contained 6 bases not matched to a gene. Germline V CDR1 and CDR2: MNHEY, SMNVEV (reference sequence). The CDR3 sequence is CASRASGGDDTQYF. The CDR3 nucleotides are TGTGCCAGCAGAGCTAGCGGGGGTGACGATACGCAGTATTTT.

V is TRBV2 and J is TRBJ1-2, with TRBD1 as a possible D gene (6 bases). The CDR3 covers 15 residues. Looked up from germline, CDR1 is SNHLY and CDR2 is FYNNEI. V dropped 6 bases and J dropped 0 bases, with 14 bases sitting between them. The CDR3 sequence is CASSTQGAANYGYTF. DNA for the CDR3: TGTGCCAGCAGCACACAGGGTGCAGCTAACTATGGCTACACCTTC.

The chain has TRBV11-2 and TRBJ1-1; D remains ambiguous. This CDR3 is built from 13 residues. Germline CDR1 SGHAT, CDR2 FQNNGV. Deletions cut 3 bases from V and 4 bases from J, with 9 bases between. The CDR3 protein is CASSFLEGTEAFF. Here the CDR3 DNA reads TGTGCCAGCAGCTTTTTGGAGGGCACTGAAGCTTTCTTT.

The V and J genes are TRBV19 and TRBJ1-2; maybe TRBD1 (5 bases). The CDR3 contains 14 residues. The ends were cut back, 7 bases at V and 2 bases at J, with 14 bases in the middle. Germline CDR1 reads LNHDA; CDR2 reads SQIVND (reference sequence). The CDR3: CASKPRGPNYGYTF. CDR3 coding DNA: TGTGCCAGTAAGCCGCGGGGACCGAACTATGGCTACACCTTC.

CDR3 protein: CASSQDRRVEATTDTQYF. The CDR3 DNA is TGTGCCAGCAGCCAAGATAGGAGGGTCGAGGCGACCACAGATACGCAGTATTTT. The chain joins TRBV3-1 (or the pseudogene TRBV3-2) to TRBJ2-3; weak D call: TRBD2 (6 bases). CDR1 and CDR2 (germline): LGHDT, YNNKEL (reference sequence). The V end lost 0 bases, the J end lost 2 bases, and 18 bases lay between the germline ends. CDR3 length: 18 amino acids.

The V call is TRBV6-2 or TRBV6-3, the J call TRBJ1-2; a weak D match, TRBD1 (6 bases). Germline V gene lookup returns CDR1 MNHEY and CDR2 SVGEGT. CDR3 size: 14 residues. Between the trimmed V and J ends, which lost 6 bases and 0 bases, there was a span of 11 bases. CDR3 bases: TGTGCCAGCAGCCGTACAGGGTCTAACTATGGCTACACCTTC. The encoded protein is CASSRTGSNYGYTF.

The chain couples TRBV24-1 to TRBJ2-7; D is perhaps TRBD2 (6 bases). This CDR3 is 15 amino acids long. Germline V gene data show CDR1 as KGHDR and CDR2 as SFDVKD. V dropped 3 bases and J dropped 2 bases, with 13 bases sitting between them. CDR3 in DNA: TGTGCCACCAGTGATACGGGAGCACCTACCTACGAGCAGTACTTC. Residues: CATSDTGAPTYEQYF.

The chain couples TRBV6-1 to TRBJ1-3; D unclear. From germline, CDR1 is MNHNS and CDR2 SASEGT. This CDR3 comprises 16 residues. V was clipped by 4 bases and J by 0 bases, with 13 bases between them. This CDR3 reads CASSGIYSPSGNTIYF. The CDR3, as DNA: TGTGCCAGCAGTGGTATATATTCCCCCTCTGGAAACACCATATATTTT.

The J gene is TRBJ1-5, the V gene TRBV7-6, with D uncertain. CDR1 is SGHVS, CDR2 FNYEAQ, per germline. The CDR3 is 15 amino acids. Trimming left V 5 bases short and J 0 bases short, with 11 bases between. Here the CDR3 reads CASSPNINSNQPQHF. The CDR3 DNA reads as TGTGCCAGCAGCCCAAACATCAATAGCAATCAGCCCCAGCATTTT.

This clone was seen only a few times. The rearrangement links TRBV11-2 to TRBJ1-6; no firm D call. Germline V gene data show CDR1 as SGHAT and CDR2 as FQNNGV. The CDR3 covers 12 residues. Trimming took 4 bases from V and 9 from J, leaving 7 bases between them. The chain's CDR3 is CASSSPGSPLHF. As DNA, the CDR3 is TGTGCCAGCAGCTCCCCAGGTTCACCCCTCCACTTT. Combining the CDR3 with reference TRBV11-2 and TRBJ1-6 gives the whole variable domain EAGVAQSPRYKIIEKRQSVAFWCNPISGHATLYWYQQILGQGPKLLIQFQNNGVVDDSQLPKDRFSAERLKGVDSTLKIQPAKLEDSAVYLCASSSPGSPLHFGNGTRLTVT.

The chain couples TRBV27 to TRBJ2-4; weak D call: TRBD1 (7 bases). The germline V gene encodes CDR1 MNHEY and CDR2 SMNVEV (reference sequence). V dropped 2 bases and J dropped 7 bases, with 12 bases sitting between them. The CDR3 runs 14 residues. In DNA form, the CDR3 reads TGTGCCAGCAGTTTAGTACCAGGGGGGAACATTCAGTACTTC. Amino acid sequence: CASSLVPGGNIQYF.

This clone was seen a few times. The chain recombines TRBV3-1 (or the pseudogene TRBV3-2) with TRBJ1-6; D unclear. Germline assignment: CDR1 LGHDT and CDR2 YNNKEL (reference sequence). V dropped 2 bases and J dropped 8 bases, with 13 bases sitting between them. The CDR3 is 15 residues long. The chain's CDR3 is CASSQRFFGDSPLHF. The CDR3 DNA is TGTGCCAGCAGCCAAAGGTTCTTTGGAGATTCACCCCTCCACTTT.

This clone was observed a single time. The chain combines TRBV27 with TRBJ2-2, with D hard to call. Germline V gene sequence: CDR1 MNHEY, CDR2 SMNVEV (reference sequence). The CDR3 totals 14 residues. V was shortened by 3 bases and J by 3 bases, with 8 bases between the two germline ends. The CDR3 sequence is CASSFNRDTGELFF. The CDR3 nucleotides are TGTGCCAGCAGTTTCAACAGAGACACCGGGGAGCTGTTTTTT.

The chain employs TRBV6-1 and TRBJ1-2; 10 bases are a match to TRBD1. The J segment lost 3 bases and the V segment lost 3 bases, leaving 7 bases of the junction unmatched. The CDR3 sequence is 16 residues long. Germline values: CDR1 MNHNS, CDR2 SASEGT. The CDR3 sequence is CASSDLGTGVDYGYTF. The CDR3, as DNA: TGTGCCAGCAGTGACCTCGGGACAGGGGTTGACTATGGCTACACCTTC.

The chain employs TRBV19 and TRBJ2-2; D perhaps matches TRBD2 (5 bases). V dropped 3 bases and J dropped 1 base, with 6 bases sitting between them. CDR1 is LNHDA, CDR2 SQIVND, per germline (reference sequence). This CDR3 region has 14 residues. DNA for the CDR3: TGTGCCAGTAGTATTGGAGGGAACACCGGGGAGCTGTTTTTT. Its protein is CASSIGGNTGELFF.

The chain links TRBV2 to TRBJ2-1, with D maybe TRBD1 (6 bases). Germline lookup yields CDR1 SNHLY and CDR2 FYNNEI. Trimming left V 6 bases short and J 2 bases short, with 14 bases between. The CDR3 totals 15 residues. DNA for the CDR3: TGTGCCAGCAGCACGCAGGGGTTAACCTACAATGAGCAGTTCTTC. Its protein is CASSTQGLTYNEQFF.

The chain employs TRBV19 and TRBJ1-5; possibly TRBD1 for D (6 bases). CDR3 size: 14 residues. The V end was cut by 7 bases, the J end by 6 bases, with 16 bases between. The germline CDR1 and CDR2 sequences are LNHDA and SQIVND (reference sequence). The CDR3 sequence: CASNGGGAGQPQHF. The CDR3 nucleotides are TGTGCCAGTAATGGAGGGGGGGCAGGTCAGCCCCAGCATTTT.

The rearrangement uses TRBV29-1 and TRBJ2-3; 7 bases align to TRBD2. With V trimmed by 3 bases and J by 7 bases, 4 bases remained unmatched. Germline CDR1 and CDR2: SQVTM and ANQGSEA. This CDR3 contains 12 residues. The DNA of the CDR3 is TGCAGCGTTGAGGTGAGCGGGAATACGCAGTATTTT. Protein sequence: CSVEVSGNTQYF.

The CDR3 is CASSDRFMNTEAFF. The CDR3 coding sequence is TGTGCCAGCAGTGATCGGTTCATGAACACTGAAGCTTTCTTT. The chain carries TRBV2 and TRBJ1-1; D gene uncertain. The germline V gene encodes CDR1 SNHLY and CDR2 FYNNEI. The CDR3 contains 14 residues. The germline V and J ends were trimmed by 3 bases and 0 bases, with 8 bases remaining between them. Complete variable domain (other parts from reference TRBV2 and TRBJ1-1): EPEVTQTPSHQVTQMGQEVILRCVPISNHLYFYWYRQILGQKVEFLVSFYNNEISEKSEIFDDQFSVERPDGSNFTLKIRSTKLEDSAMYFCASSDRFMNTEAFFGQGTRLTVV.